These T cell receptor beta chains were read from a single sample in a study of PD-L1 blockade in urothelial cancer. Measured with immunoSEQ multiplex PCR; TCRdb has only the in-frame clones, and not every one. Counted here are roughly 130,000 clones, approximately 84% occurring once; the ten biggest clones make up 3% to 4%. The sample was PBMCs, taken around atezolizumab (anti-PD-L1) treatment. These receptors all come from a man aged 50-59 years with urothelial cancer. CDR3s leave out the opening cysteine and the closing phenylalanine or tryptophan.

cdr3_length v_call cdr3_aa
11 TRBV19 ASSIDRGVGYT
15 TRBV2 ASTKTELAPTGNEQF
15 TRBV28 ASSKPGLAGGRYEQY
12 TRBV5-1 ASSLTSGNYEQY
15 TRBV15 ATSRGQGTDSNQPQH
13 TRBV6-1 ASRTSGSSTDTQY
11 TRBV5-1 ASSFGQGQPQH
8 TRBV2 ASRRYEQF
14 TRBV28 ASSSQGQGSGETQY
11 TRBV18 ASSPLQNTEAF
12 TRBV7-3 ASSLAGGLNTQY
12 TRBV2 ASSDVSTNEKLF
13 TRBV5-8 ASSSGLLSYNEQF
16 TRBV28 ASSSVFNRGSTNEKLF
14 TRBV4-1 ASSPYSGTGTDTQY
12 TRBV5-6 ASSLTGAGQPQH
10 TRBV28 ASSHSATSQY
20 TRBV4-1 ASSQDGDGWSSGRTNTGELF
13 TRBV28 ASSSPVRPYNEQF